Listed here is a single T cell receptor beta chain. These data are taken from a study of beta chain features in type 1 diabetes. Every isolated RNA sample was fully reverse transcribed, so sequencing captured expressed TCRB transcripts. Some clones are missing from TCRdb's copy, which holds only in-frame ones; the method was immunoSEQ multiplex PCR. The top ten hold 0.023% of the sample, which has hundreds of thousands of clones, roughly 17% seen once. The V gene's germline CDR1 is LNHDA and CDR2 SQIVND (reference sequence). V trimming: 6 bases; J trimming: 1 base; junction bases outside the gene matches: 2. The CDR3 is 14 amino acids.

The TCR originated in a woman younger than 30 in good health. This chain uses TRBV19 with TRBJ2-1; 8 nucleotides agree with TRBD1. The sequenced material came from naive CD4+ T cells from blood. CDR3: CASRRQGSYNEQFF. In DNA, the CDR3 is TGTGCCAGTAGGAGACAGGGGTCCTACAATGAGCAGTTCTTC.